This TCR beta chain was profiled in a study of T-cell reconstitution after alpha-beta-depleted transplantation in children. Findings of the study overall: Roughly two months post-transplant, alpha-beta T cells reportedly originated from several hundred graft clones that had expanded. Counts and diversity of T cells one year after transplant came mostly from newly produced T cells. The origin of high day-60 TCRbeta diversity in some patients lay in surviving recipient T cells and thymic progenitors.

Remarks on this clonotype: The antigen remains unidentified.

The TCRbeta library incorporated unique molecular identifiers. A single record per CDR3 protein comes from TCRdb applying MiXCR to the PCR reads. The data contain 450,000 to 700,000 distinct CDR3 sequences, approximately 30% of them singletons. CDR3 size: 16 residues. The V gene end was trimmed by 4 bases and the J gene end by 2 bases; junction bases not matched to a gene: 6. The sequenced sample was PBMCs, obtained before TCRalphabeta/CD19-depleted stem cell transplant. The chain links TRBV12-3 or TRBV12-4 to TRBJ2-3; 10 nucleotides agree with TRBD2. The sequence was obtained from a boy under two years old with Wiskott-Aldrich syndrome, due to receive a stem cell transplant. In DNA, the CDR3 is TGTGCCAGCAGTTCCCTAGGACTAGCGGACACAGATACGCAGTATTTT. It encodes CASSSLGLADTDTQYF.